A single sample gave rise to the 16 T cell receptor beta chains below, sequenced in a study of read filtering for tumor transcriptome and immune sequencing. From 300 to 400 ng of RNA, a library with molecular barcoded alpha/delta and beta/gamma adaptors was made. TCRdb passed the reads through MiXCR, listing each CDR3 protein once. Of 30,000 to 35,000 distinct CDR3 sequences in the sample, less than 20% are singletons; the top ten hold roughly 17%. The sample taken for sequencing was a population of CD138-negative cells sorted from bone marrow. The receptors come from a donor at least 40 years old with multiple myeloma.

This clonotype was detected ten times or more. This chain links TRBV28 with TRBJ2-7; 9 nucleotides agree with TRBD1. V was clipped by 6 bases and J by 7 bases; unmatched bases: 13. Germline-derived CDR1 and CDR2 are MDHEN and SYDVKM. The CDR3 is 15 residues long. The CDR3 DNA sequence: TGTGCCAGCAGCCGAGGGACAGGGTTGTCGGGGGAGCAGTACTTC. Translating gives CASSRGTGLSGEQYF.

In its sample, this clonotype was seen a few times. This rearrangement joins TRBV5-5 to TRBJ2-1; D is unclear. Trimming removed 1 base from V and 8 bases from J, with 16 bases in between. Germline V gives CDR1 SGHKS, CDR2 YYEKEE (reference sequence). This CDR3 is built from 15 residues. The chain's CDR3 is CASSLYRTVYDEQFF. CDR3 DNA sequence: TGTGCCAGCAGCTTGTACCGGACGGTATACGATGAGCAGTTCTTC.

In the case of this clonotype: A much more abundant neighbour one base away suggests this may be a read error. Since the CDR3 does not end with the conserved phenylalanine or tryptophan, this likely comes from a read error. The V call is TRBV6-6, the J call TRBJ2-2; tentative D call: TRBD2 (6 bases). V was shortened by 4 bases and J by 5 bases, with 8 bases between the two germline ends. There are 13 residues in the CDR3. Germline V lookup: CDR1 MNHNY, CDR2 SVGAGI (reference sequence). This chain's CDR3 is CASSLAGTGELFL. CDR3 in DNA: TGTGCCAGCAGTTTGGCGGGAACCGGGGAGCTGTTTCTT.

This clonotype was picked up many times. One junction end disagrees with the germline gene, perhaps due to a read error. The chain joins TRBV20-1 to TRBJ1-5; D gene unclear. Germline values: CDR1 DFQATT, CDR2 SNEGSKA (reference sequence). The CDR3 consists of 12 residues. The CDR3 nucleotides read TGCAGTACTAGTGACCCCAATCAGCCCCAGCATTTT. Translating it yields CSTSDPNQPQHF.

This clonotype is medium-sized by share. This chain links TRBV5-1 with TRBJ2-7; 7 bases line up with TRBD1. With V trimmed by 7 bases and J by 0 bases, 7 bases remained unmatched. Germline CDR1 and CDR2: SGHRS and YFSETQ. This CDR3 region has 14 residues. The CDR3 spells CASHHGTASYEQYF. The CDR3 DNA follows: TGCGCCAGCCACCACGGGACAGCCTCCTACGAGCAGTACTTC.

This clonotype was picked up many times. The chain employs TRBV7-9 and TRBJ2-5; weak D call: TRBD1 (6 bases). Germline V gene data show CDR1 as SEHNR and CDR2 as FQNEAQ (reference sequence). The CDR3 totals 12 residues. V lost 8 bases and J 4 bases, leaving 11 bases between the germline ends. CDR3 in amino acids: CASRRGRETQYF. Written as DNA, the CDR3 is TGTGCCAGCCGCAGGGGACGAGAGACCCAGTACTTC.

This clonotype was detected ten times or more. This chain links TRBV12-3 or TRBV12-4 with TRBJ1-2, with 7 bases lining up with TRBD1. The CDR3 has 14 residues. J gave up 3 bases and V 6 bases, and 7 bases lay outside the gene matches. CDR3 nucleotides: TGTGCCAGCAGCCCAACAGGGGCAGACTATGGCTACACCTTC. It specifies CASSPTGADYGYTF.

This clonotype was picked up many times. The chain couples TRBV5-6 to TRBJ2-3; D not resolved. The CDR3 covers 11 residues. The V end was cut by 5 bases, the J end by 6 bases, with 7 bases between. Germline V gene sequence: CDR1 SGHDT, CDR2 YYEEEE. CDR3 nucleotide sequence: TGTGCCAGCAGACAGCAGGATACGCAGTATTTT. Its protein is CASRQQDTQYF.

This clonotype has ten or more counts. The V gene is TRBV12-3 or TRBV12-4, the J gene TRBJ2-7; D unclear. Trimming shortened V by 3 bases and J by 4 bases, and 7 bases separated the two germline ends. The CDR3 extends over 12 amino acids. CDR3 region: CASSLVWYEQYF. The CDR3 nucleotides are TGTGCCAGCAGTTTGGTGTGGTACGAGCAGTACTTC.

This clonotype has ten or more counts. The V and J genes are TRBV11-3 and TRBJ2-7; D is possibly TRBD1 or TRBD2 (5 bases each). Germline CDR1 SGHNT, CDR2 YENEEA. The V gene lost 10 bases and the J gene lost 0 bases, with 10 bases spanning the gap. The CDR3 sequence is 12 residues long. The CDR3 DNA reads as TGTGCCACCGAGGGACGCTCCTACGAGCAGTACTTC. Amino acids: CATEGRSYEQYF.

This clonotype was counted between two and nine times. One base away lies a much larger clone, so this may be a sequencing read error. It is likely a read error, because the conserved phenylalanine at the end of the CDR3 is missing. This chain connects TRBV7-9 to TRBJ2-7, with TRBD1 identical over 7 bases. J gave up 0 bases and V 0 bases, and 8 bases lay outside the gene matches. The CDR3 sequence is 17 residues long. Germline lookup yields CDR1 SEHNR and CDR2 FQNEAQ (reference sequence). The CDR3 region is CASSLARSQGSSYEQYS. The CDR3 DNA follows: TGTGCCAGCAGCTTAGCTCGCTCACAGGGGAGCTCCTACGAGCAGTACTCC.

The J gene is TRBJ1-5, the V gene TRBV28; no clear D gene. In germline, CDR1 is MDHEN, CDR2 SYDVKM. With 6 bases removed from V and 4 bases from J, the gap between germline ends came to 10 bases. This CDR3 has 13 amino acids. CDR3 loop: CASSSGRNQPQHF. The CDR3 nucleotides read TGTGCCAGCAGCTCCGGACGGAATCAGCCCCAGCATTTT.

The chain carries TRBV7-2 and TRBJ2-5; TRBD2 agrees at 10 bases. J gave up 2 bases and V 1 base, and 7 bases lay outside the gene matches. The V gene's germline CDR1 is SGHTA and CDR2 FQGNSA. The CDR3 covers 17 residues. In DNA form, the CDR3 reads TGTGCCAGCAGCTTAGTCGTGGGACTAGCGTCTCAAGAGACCCAGTACTTC. The encoded protein is CASSLVVGLASQETQYF.

Ten or more counts support this clonotype. The genes are TRBV29-1 and TRBJ2-2; 7 positions match TRBD1. This CDR3 comprises 14 residues. V lost 7 bases, J lost 0 bases, and 5 bases stayed unmatched. Per the germline V gene, CDR1 is SQVTM and CDR2 is ANQGSEA. The CDR3 DNA is TGCAGCGCGGATGGACAGGCGAACACCGGGGAGCTGTTTTTT. Its translation is CSADGQANTGELFF.

This clonotype was seen many times. V gene TRBV20-1 combines with J gene TRBJ2-3; 7 nucleotides line up with TRBD2. Germline V gene data show CDR1 as DFQATT and CDR2 as SNEGSKA (reference sequence). There are 14 residues in the CDR3. V was pared by 5 bases and J by 1 base, with 6 bases of the junction left unmatched. Written as DNA, the CDR3 is TGCAGTGCTCCCTTCCGGGGGGGCACAGATACGCAGTATTTT. This gives the protein CSAPFRGGTDTQYF.

This clonotype has at least ten counts. This chain uses TRBV20-1 with TRBJ2-3; weak D call: TRBD2 (5 bases). The V gene's germline CDR1 is DFQATT and CDR2 SNEGSKA (reference sequence). Trimming stripped 0 bases from V and 4 bases from J, with 8 bases between. This CDR3 region has 13 residues. CDR3 sequence reads: CSAREAGADTQYF. CDR3 in DNA: TGCAGTGCTAGAGAGGCCGGGGCAGATACGCAGTATTTT.